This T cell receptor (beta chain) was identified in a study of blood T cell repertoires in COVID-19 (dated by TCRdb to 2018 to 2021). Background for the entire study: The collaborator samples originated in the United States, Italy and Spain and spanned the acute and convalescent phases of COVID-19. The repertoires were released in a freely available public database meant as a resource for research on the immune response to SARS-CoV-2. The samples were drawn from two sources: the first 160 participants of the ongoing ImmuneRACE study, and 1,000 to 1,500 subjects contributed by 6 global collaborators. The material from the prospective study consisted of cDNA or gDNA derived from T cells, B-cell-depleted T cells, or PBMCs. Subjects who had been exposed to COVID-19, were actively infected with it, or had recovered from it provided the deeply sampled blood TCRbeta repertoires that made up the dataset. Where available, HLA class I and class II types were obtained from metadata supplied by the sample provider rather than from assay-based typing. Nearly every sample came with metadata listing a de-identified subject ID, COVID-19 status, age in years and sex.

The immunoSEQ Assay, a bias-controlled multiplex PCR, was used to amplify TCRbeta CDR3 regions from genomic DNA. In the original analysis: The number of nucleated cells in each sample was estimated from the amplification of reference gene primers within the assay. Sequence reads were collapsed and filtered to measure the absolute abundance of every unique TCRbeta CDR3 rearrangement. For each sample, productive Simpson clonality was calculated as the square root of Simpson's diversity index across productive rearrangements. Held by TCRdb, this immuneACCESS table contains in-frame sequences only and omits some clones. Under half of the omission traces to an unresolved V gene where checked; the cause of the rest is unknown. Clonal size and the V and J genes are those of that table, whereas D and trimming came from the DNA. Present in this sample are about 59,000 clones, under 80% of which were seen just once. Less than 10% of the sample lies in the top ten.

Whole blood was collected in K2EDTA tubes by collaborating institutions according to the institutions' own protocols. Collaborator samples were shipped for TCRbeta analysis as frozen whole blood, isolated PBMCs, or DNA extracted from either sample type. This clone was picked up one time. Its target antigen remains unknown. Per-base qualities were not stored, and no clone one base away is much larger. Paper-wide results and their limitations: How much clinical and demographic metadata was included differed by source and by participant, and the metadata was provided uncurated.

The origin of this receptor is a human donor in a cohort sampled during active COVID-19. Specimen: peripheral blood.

The DNA is as follows: TGTGCCAGCAGCTTAGACCCCACTCCTAACTACTCAGGGGGCCTCACAGATACGCAGTATTTT. Its protein product is CASSLDPTPNYSGGLTDTQYF. The receptor chain draws on TRBV11-3 and TRBJ2-3; the central 8 bases match TRBD1. Looking up the germline V gene yields CDR1 SGHNT and CDR2 YENEEA. The CDR3 runs 21 residues from the cysteine to the phenylalanine. Just CDR3 DNA is preserved here, 63 bases in frame from base 1. After removal of 0 bases from V and 2 bases from J, the junction retains 19 bases not matched to a gene.